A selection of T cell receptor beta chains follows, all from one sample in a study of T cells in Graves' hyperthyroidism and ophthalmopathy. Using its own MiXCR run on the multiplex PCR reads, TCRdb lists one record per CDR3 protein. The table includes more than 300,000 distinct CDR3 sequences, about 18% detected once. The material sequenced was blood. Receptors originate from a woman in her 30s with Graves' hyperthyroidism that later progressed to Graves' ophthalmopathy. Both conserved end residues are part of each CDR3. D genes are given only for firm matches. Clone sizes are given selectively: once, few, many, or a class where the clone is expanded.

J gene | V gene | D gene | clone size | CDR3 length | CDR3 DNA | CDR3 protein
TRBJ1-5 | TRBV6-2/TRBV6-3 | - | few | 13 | TGTGCCAGCAGCGCCTTTAGCAATCAGCCCCAGCATTTT | CASSAFSNQPQHF
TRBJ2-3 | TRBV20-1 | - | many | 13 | TGCAGTGCTAGAGTAATTGACCGAAATACGCAGTATTTT | CSARVIDRNTQYF
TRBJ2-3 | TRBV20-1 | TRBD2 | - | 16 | TGCAGTGCTAGCTCTACTAGCGGGCGAAGCACAGATACGCAGTATTTT | CSASSTSGRSTDTQYF
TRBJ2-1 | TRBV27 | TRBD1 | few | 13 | TGTGCCAGCAGCTGGGGACAGGGTAATGAGCAGTTCTTC | CASSWGQGNEQFF
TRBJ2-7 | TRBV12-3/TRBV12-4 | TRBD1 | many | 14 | TGTGCCAGCAGTCCTTGGACAGGCGCCTACGAGCAGTACTTC | CASSPWTGAYEQYF
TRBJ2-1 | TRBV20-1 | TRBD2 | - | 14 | TGCAGTGCTCCCTGGGTGGCTAGCGGAAATGAGCAGTTCTTC | CSAPWVASGNEQFF
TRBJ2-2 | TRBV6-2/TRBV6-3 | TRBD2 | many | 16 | TGTGCCAGCAGTCACGGACTAGCACAGAACACCGGGGAGCTGTTTTTT | CASSHGLAQNTGELFF
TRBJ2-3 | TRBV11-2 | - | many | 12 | TGTGCCAGCAGCCCGGCCCCAGATACGCAGTATTTT | CASSPAPDTQYF
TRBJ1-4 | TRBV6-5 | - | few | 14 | TGTGCCAGCAGTTACTCGCAGGGGATTTCAAAACTGTTTTTT | CASSYSQGISKLFF
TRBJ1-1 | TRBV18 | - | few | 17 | TGTGCCAGCTCACCAGCCGGGTCCCTCACGTTGAACACTGAAGCTTTCTTT | CASSPAGSLTLNTEAFF
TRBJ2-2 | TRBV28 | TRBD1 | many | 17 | TGTGCCAGCAGTTTTACGGGGACAGGGTCGTACACCGGGGAGCTGTTTTTT | CASSFTGTGSYTGELFF
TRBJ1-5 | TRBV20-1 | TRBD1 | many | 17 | TGCAGTGCTAGGGTCAGGGGGCGAGGTAACGGCAATCAGCCCCAGCATTTT | CSARVRGRGNGNQPQHF
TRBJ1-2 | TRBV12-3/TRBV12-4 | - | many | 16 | TGTGCCAGCAGTTCGCCGCAGACAAGGGAAGACTATGGCTACACCTTC | CASSSPQTREDYGYTF
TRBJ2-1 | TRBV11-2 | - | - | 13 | TGTGCCAGCAGCCGCATCACCGGGACAGAGCAGTTCTTC | CASSRITGTEQFF
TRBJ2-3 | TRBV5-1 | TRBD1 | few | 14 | TGCGCCAGCAGCTTAGGACAGGGCATGGATACGCAGTATTTT | CASSLGQGMDTQYF
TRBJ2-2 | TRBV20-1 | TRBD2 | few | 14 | TGCAGTGCGGGGACTAGCGGAGACACCGGGGAGCTGTTTTTT | CSAGTSGDTGELFF
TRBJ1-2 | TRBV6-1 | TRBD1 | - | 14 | TGTGCCAGCAGTTGGAGACAGGGGGACTATGGCTACACCTTC | CASSWRQGDYGYTF
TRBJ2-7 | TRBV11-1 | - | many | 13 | TGTGCCAGCAGCTTAACGCAGACCTACGAGCAGTACTTC | CASSLTQTYEQYF
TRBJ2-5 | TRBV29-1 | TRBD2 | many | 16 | TGCAGCGTTCTACACCTCGCGCTAGCGGGAGAAGAGACCCAGTACTTC | CSVLHLALAGEETQYF
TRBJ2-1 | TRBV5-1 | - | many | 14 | TGTGCCAGCAGCTTGGACAGCTCCTACAATGAGCAGTTCTTC | CASSLDSSYNEQFF
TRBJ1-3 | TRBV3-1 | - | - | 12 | TGTGCCAGCAGCCAAGTTGCGAACACCATATATTTT | CASSQVANTIYF
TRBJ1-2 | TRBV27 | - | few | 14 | TGTGCCAGCAGAACTGGAGGGGTTAACTATGGCTACACCTTC | CASRTGGVNYGYTF
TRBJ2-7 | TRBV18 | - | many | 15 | TGTGCCAGCTCACCAAATCTAATTTCGTCCTACGAGCAGTACTTC | CASSPNLISSYEQYF
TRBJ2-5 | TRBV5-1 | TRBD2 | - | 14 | TGCGCCAGCAGTGAGGCGGGAGGTAGAGAGACCCAGTACTTC | CASSEAGGRETQYF
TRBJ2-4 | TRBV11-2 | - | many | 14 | TGTGCCAGCAGCTTAGTGGCAGGGCAAAACATTCAGTACTTC | CASSLVAGQNIQYF
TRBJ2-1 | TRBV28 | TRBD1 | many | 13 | TGTGCCAGCAGTTTGACAGGGCGGCATGAGCAGTTCTTC | CASSLTGRHEQFF
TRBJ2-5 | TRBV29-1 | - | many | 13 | TGCAGCGTTGAAGTGGGGGCCCAAGAGACCCAGTACTTC | CSVEVGAQETQYF
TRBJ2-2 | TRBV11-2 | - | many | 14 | TGTGCCAGCAAAGTGGGAGAAGGAACCGGGGAGCTGTTTTTT | CASKVGEGTGELFF
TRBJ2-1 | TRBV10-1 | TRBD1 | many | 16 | TGCGCCAGCAGCCTTGACAGGGTTCTTGGCTACAATGAGCAGTTCTTC | CASSLDRVLGYNEQFF
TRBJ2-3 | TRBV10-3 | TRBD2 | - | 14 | TGTGCCATCACCTTAGCGGGGGCCGGGGGTACGCAGTATTTT | CAITLAGAGGTQYF
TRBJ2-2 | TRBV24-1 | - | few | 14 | TGTGCCACCAGTGATCCGGGTAACACCGGGGAGCTGTTTTTT | CATSDPGNTGELFF
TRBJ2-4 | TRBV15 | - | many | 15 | TGTGCCACCAGCAGACTCGGACAGGAGGGAAACATTCAGTACTTC | CATSRLGQEGNIQYF
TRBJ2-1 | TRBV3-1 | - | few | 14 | TGTGCCAGCAGCCAAGGCCATAGCTCCTATGAGCAGTTCTTC | CASSQGHSSYEQFF
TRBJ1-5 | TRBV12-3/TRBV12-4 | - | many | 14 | TGTGCCAGCAGTCCCGGGGCCGGGGCCCAGCCCCAGCATTTT | CASSPGAGAQPQHF
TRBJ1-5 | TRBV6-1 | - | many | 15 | TGTGCCAGCAGCACTACAGGAGTAACCAATCAGCCCCAGCATTTT | CASSTTGVTNQPQHF
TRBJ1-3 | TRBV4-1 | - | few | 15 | TGCGCCAGCAGAGAGGGGGTCCACTCTGGAAACACCATATATTTT | CASREGVHSGNTIYF
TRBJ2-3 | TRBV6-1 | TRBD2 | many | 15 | TGTGCCAGCAGTGGGACTAGCGGGGGGGCAGATACGCAGTATTTT | CASSGTSGGADTQYF
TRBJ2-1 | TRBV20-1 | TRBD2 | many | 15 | TGCAGTGCGCGGACTAGCGGGGGCCCCAAGGATGAGCAGTTCTTC | CSARTSGGPKDEQFF
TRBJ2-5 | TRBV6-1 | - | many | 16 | TGTGCCAGCAGTCGACGACGGGGGTCTGGGGTAGAGACCCAGTACTTC | CASSRRRGSGVETQYF
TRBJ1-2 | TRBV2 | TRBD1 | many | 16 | TGTGCCAGCAGTGAATTGGACAGGGACGCATCGAGTGGCTACACCTTC | CASSELDRDASSGYTF
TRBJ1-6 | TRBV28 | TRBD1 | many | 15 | TGTGCCAGCAGTCCCCCGGGACAGGAACATTCACCCCTCCACTTT | CASSPPGQEHSPLHF
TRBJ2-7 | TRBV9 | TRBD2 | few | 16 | TGTGCCAGCAGCGTAGGGGGTAGCGGGAGCTCCTACGAGCAGTACTTC | CASSVGGSGSSYEQYF
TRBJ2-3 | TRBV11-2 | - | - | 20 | TGTGCCAGCAGCTTAGACCGGGTTTTCGCGGGTATGCAAAGCACAGATACGCAGTATTTT | CASSLDRVFAGMQSTDTQYF
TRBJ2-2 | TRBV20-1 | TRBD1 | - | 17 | TGCAGTGCTCCCTCGAAACAGGGGACAACGAACACCGGGGAGCTGTTTTTT | CSAPSKQGTTNTGELFF
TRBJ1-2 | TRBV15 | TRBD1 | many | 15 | TGTGCCACCAGCGGAACCGGGGACAGCAACTATGGCTACACCTTC | CATSGTGDSNYGYTF
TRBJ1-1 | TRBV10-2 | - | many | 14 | TGCGCCAGCCGGGAGTTGGGGATGAACACTGAAGCTTTCTTT | CASRELGMNTEAFF
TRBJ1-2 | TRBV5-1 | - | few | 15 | TGCGCCAGCAGCGATGGACGGGCGAATAACTATGGCTACACCTTC | CASSDGRANNYGYTF
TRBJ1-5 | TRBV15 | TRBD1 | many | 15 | TGTGCCACCAGCGCACAGGGGGCGGACAATCAGCCCCAGCATTTT | CATSAQGADNQPQHF
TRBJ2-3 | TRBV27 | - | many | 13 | TGTGCCAGCAGTTTGCCAAACTGGGATACGCAGTATTTT | CASSLPNWDTQYF
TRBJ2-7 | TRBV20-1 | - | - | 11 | TGCAGTGCTTGCGAGTTGGACGAGCAGTACTTC | CSACELDEQYF
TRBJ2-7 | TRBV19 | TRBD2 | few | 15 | TGTGCCAGTACCTTTAGCGCGGGGGTAGGTTACGAGCAGTACTTC | CASTFSAGVGYEQYF
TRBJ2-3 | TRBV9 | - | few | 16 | TGTGCCAGCAGCGTAGATCTAAATTTCGGTTCAGATACGCAGTATTTT | CASSVDLNFGSDTQYF
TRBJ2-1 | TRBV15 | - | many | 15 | TGTGCCACCAGCAGAGTCGCCTTGGGCATACATGAGCAGTTCTTC | CATSRVALGIHEQFF
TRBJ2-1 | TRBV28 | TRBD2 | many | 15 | TGTGCCAGCAGTTTAAGGGGACTAGTTACCAATGAGCAGTTCTTC | CASSLRGLVTNEQFF
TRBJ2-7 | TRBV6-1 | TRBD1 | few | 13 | TGTGCCAGCAGACAACAGGGGGGCGACGAGCAGTACTTC | CASRQQGGDEQYF
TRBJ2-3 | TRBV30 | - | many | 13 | TGTGCCTGGAGTGTACAGTCAGGGAATACGCAGTATTTT | CAWSVQSGNTQYF
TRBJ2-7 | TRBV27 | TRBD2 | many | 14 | TGTGCCAGCAGCCCAACTAGCGGGCCCTACGAGCAGTACTTC | CASSPTSGPYEQYF